This entry is about one TCR beta chain. The data originate from a study of blood T cell repertoires in COVID-19. The CDR3 extends over 16 amino acids. Trimming took 2 bases from V and 1 from J, leaving 12 bases between them. CDR1 MNHNY and CDR2 SVGAGI come from the germline V gene (reference sequence). Only in-frame clones appear in the TCRdb table, and some are missing; sequencing was by immunoSEQ multiplex PCR. The data hold about 50,000 clones, with 89% observed a single time. The clonotype originates from a human donor in a cohort sampled during active COVID-19. Sequenced: peripheral blood. V gene TRBV6-6 combines with J gene TRBJ1-5, with a tentative D call TRBD1 (6 bases). CDR3 nucleotide sequence: TGTGCCAGCAGTTACCCCTCAGGGGCGAGCAATCAGCCCCAGCATTTT. Its translation: CASSYPSGASNQPQHF.